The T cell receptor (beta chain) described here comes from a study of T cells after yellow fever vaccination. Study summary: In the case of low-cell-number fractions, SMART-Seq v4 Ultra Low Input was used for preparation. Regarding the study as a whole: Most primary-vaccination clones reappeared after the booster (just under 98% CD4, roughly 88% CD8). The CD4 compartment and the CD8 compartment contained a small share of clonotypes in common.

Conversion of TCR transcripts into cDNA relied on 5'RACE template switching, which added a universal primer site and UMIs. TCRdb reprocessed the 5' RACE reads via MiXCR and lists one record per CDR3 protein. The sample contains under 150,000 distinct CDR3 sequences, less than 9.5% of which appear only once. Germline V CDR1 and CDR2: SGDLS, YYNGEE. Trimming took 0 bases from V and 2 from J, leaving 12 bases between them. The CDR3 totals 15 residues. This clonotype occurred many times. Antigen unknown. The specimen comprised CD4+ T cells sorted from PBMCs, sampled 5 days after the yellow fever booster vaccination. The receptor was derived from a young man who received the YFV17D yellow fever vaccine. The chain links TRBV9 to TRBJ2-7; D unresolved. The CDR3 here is CASSVAPDTTYEQYF. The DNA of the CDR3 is TGTGCCAGCAGCGTAGCCCCAGACACCACCTACGAGCAGTACTTC.